This TCR beta chain was profiled in a study of post-analysis software for immune sequencing data. Study information: Included courses were relapsing-remitting and secondary progressive multiple sclerosis; progressive-relapsing multiple sclerosis was also included.

A word on this clonotype: Antigen specificity is unknown.

cDNA libraries for TCR beta contained unique molecular identifiers. T cells numbering about 0.9 to 10 million yielded cDNA molecules that totaled about 500,000. TCRdb recomputed calls from the PCR reads with MiXCR, one row per CDR3 protein. The sample lists hundreds of thousands of distinct CDR3 sequences; around 44% were seen once. Trimming left V 3 bases short and J 2 bases short, with 8 bases between. The CDR3 length is 14 residues. Study-wide findings and caveats: The five TRBV segments detected at higher frequency in patients than in controls included TRBV5-6, TRBV5-1 and TRBV20-1. In multiple sclerosis, normalized Chao1 diversity was significantly below that of controls. Same-batch samples co-clustered strongly by F measure.

What was sequenced was blood. The chain uses TRBV12-3 or TRBV12-4 and TRBJ2-1, with D possibly matching TRBD1 (6 bases). This receptor was taken from a girl between 10 and 17 years old with multiple sclerosis. In nucleotides, the CDR3 is TGTGCCAGCAGTTTTGGACAGCCCTACAATGAGCAGTTCTTC. Residues: CASSFGQPYNEQFF.